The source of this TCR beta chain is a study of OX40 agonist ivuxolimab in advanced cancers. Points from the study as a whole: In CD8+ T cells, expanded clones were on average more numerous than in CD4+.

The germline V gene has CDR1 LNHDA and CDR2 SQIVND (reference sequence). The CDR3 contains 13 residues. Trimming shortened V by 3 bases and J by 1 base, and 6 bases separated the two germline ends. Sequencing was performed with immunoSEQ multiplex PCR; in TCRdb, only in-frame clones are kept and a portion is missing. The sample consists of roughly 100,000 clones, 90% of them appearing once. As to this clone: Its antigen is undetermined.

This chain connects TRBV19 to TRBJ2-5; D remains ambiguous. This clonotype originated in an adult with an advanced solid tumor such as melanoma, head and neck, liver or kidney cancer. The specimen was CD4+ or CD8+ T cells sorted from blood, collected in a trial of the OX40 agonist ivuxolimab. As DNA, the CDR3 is TGTGCCAGTAGTATTGCGGTCCAAGAGACCCAGTACTTC. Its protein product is CASSIAVQETQYF.